This T cell receptor (beta chain) originates from a study of shared clonotypes between healthy human individuals. Germline CDR1 reads LNHDA; CDR2 reads SQIVND (reference sequence). This CDR3 region has 16 residues. After removal of 5 bases from V and 5 bases from J, the junction contained 7 bases not matched to a gene. The sorted-subset replicate PCRs were given around 200 ng DNA, which is 30,000 to 35,000 T cell genomes. Sequencing used immunoSEQ multiplex PCR; TCRdb keeps in-frame clones, though not all of them. The profile covers some 2 million clones, with 85% to 95% appearing a single time and 1.2% taken by the ten largest. CD8 cells regarded as naive lacked CD45RO, were positively chosen for CCR7, and omitted terminally differentiated effector memory CD45RA+ cells. Nashville, Tennessee was home to all donors, each a Caucasian adult.

This rearrangement joins TRBV19 to TRBJ1-4; the match to TRBD1 covers 11 bases. Sequences were obtained from naive CD8+ T cells sorted from blood. This clonotype was sampled from a man aged 18 to 30 in good health. The CDR3, as DNA: TGTGCCAGTAGTTCGGACAGGGGGCTATGGAATGAAAAACTGTTTTTT. This sequence encodes CASSSDRGLWNEKLFF.